The clone carrying this T cell receptor beta chain was recorded a few times. Its antigen is unknown. This entry comes from a study of blood T cells in healthy people across ages. Points from the study as a whole: Calculation of diversity from one million T cells yielded estimates considered to be underestimates. Higher diversity, along with more naive CD4+ cells, distinguished long-lived donors from aged donors. A strong correlation was seen between TCR beta diversity and naive T cell percentage.

A sample-barcoded 5' primer and a J-beta primer mix were used in a second PCR of roughly 7 to 11 cycles. Each cDNA molecule received a tag from a template-switch adaptor that had 12 random nucleotides. MiXCR was run by TCRdb on the 5' RACE reads, yielding one entry per CDR3 protein. The sample consists of 450,000 to 700,000 distinct CDR3 sequences, roughly a quarter of them appearing once. Sequencing used blood. This clonotype was sampled from a woman aged 70 to 79 in good health.

Written as DNA, the CDR3 is TGTGCCAGCAGTCCCAGGGGGGTCGGAAACATTCAGTACTTC. As protein: CASSPRGVGNIQYF. The chain uses TRBV12-3 or TRBV12-4 and TRBJ2-4; D possibly corresponds to TRBD1 (7 bases). The CDR3 totals 14 residues. Between the trimmed V and J ends, which lost 5 bases and 6 bases, there was a span of 14 bases.